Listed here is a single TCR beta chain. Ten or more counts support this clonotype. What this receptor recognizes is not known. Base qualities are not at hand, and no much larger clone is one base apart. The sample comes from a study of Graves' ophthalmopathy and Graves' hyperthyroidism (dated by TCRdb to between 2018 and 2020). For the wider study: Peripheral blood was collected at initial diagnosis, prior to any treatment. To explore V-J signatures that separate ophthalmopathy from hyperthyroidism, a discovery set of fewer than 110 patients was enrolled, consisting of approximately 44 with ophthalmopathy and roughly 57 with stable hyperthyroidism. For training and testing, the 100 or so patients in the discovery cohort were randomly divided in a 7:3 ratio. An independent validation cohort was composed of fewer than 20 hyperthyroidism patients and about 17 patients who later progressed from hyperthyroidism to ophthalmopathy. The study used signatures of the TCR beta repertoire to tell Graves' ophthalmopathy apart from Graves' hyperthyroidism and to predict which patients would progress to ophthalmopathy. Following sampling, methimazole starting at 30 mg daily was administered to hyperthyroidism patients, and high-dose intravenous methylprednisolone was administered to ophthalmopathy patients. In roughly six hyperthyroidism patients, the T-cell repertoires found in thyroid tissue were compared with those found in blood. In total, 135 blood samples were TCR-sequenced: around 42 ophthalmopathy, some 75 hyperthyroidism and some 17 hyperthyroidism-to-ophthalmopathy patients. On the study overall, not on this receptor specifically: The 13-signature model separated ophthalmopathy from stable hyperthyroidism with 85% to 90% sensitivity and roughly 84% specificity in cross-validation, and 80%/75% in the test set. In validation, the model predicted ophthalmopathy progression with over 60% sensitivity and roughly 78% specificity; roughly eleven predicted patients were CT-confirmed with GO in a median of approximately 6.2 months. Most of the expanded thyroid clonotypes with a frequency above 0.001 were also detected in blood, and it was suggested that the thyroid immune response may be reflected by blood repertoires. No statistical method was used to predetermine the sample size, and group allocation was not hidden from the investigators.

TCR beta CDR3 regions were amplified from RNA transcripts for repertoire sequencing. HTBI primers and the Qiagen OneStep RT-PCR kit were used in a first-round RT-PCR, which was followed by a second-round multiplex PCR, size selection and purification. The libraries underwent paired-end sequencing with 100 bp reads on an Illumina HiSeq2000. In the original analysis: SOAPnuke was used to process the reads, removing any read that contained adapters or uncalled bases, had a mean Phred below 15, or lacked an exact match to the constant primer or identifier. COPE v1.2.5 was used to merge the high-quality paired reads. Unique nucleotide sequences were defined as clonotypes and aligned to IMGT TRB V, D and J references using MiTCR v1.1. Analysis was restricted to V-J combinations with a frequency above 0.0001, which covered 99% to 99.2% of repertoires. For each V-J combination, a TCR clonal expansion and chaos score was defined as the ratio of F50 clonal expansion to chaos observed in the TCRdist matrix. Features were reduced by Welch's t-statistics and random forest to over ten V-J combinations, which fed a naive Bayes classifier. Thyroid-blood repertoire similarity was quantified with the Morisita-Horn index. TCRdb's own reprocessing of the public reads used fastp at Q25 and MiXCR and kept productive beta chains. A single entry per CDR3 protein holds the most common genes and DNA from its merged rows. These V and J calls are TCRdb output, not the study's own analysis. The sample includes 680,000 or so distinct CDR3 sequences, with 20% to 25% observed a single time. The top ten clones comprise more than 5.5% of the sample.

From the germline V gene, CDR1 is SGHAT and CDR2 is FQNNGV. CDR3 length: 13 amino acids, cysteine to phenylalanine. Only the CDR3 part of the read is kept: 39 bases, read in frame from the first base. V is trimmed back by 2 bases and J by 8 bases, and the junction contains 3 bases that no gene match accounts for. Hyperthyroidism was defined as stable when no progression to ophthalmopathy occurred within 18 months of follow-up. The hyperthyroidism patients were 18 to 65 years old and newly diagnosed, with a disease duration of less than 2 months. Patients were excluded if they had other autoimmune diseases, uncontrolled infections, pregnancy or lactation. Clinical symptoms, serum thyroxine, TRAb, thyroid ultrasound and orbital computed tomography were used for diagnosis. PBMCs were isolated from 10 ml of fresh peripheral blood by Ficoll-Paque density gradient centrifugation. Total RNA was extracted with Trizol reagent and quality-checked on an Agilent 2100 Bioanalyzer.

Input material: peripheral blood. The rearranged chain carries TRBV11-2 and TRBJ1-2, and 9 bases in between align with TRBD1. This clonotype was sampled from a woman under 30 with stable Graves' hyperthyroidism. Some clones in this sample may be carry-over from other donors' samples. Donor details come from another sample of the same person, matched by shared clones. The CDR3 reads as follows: CASSLYRGQGYTF. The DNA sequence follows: TGTGCCAGCAGCTTATACAGGGGGCAAGGCTACACCTTC.